This T cell receptor beta chain was profiled in a study of glioma-infiltrating T cells. The iRepertoire nested amplicon-rescue multiplex PCR amplified TCR alpha and beta CDR3s from RNA. MiXCR, applied by TCRdb to the multiplex PCR reads, yields one record per CDR3 protein. The table includes about 410,000 distinct CDR3 sequences, about two fifths detected once. At least ten counts were recorded for this clonotype. The CDR3 extends over 14 amino acids. Germline V gives CDR1 MNHEY, CDR2 SMNVEV (reference sequence). With 2 bases clipped from V and 5 bases from J, the junction kept 2 bases outside the gene matches.

J is TRBJ2-1 and V is TRBV27; TRBD2 matches 8 bases. The clonotype originates from a human donor with low-grade glioma or glioblastoma, undergoing nonglioma brain surgery, or in good health (not recorded which). Source material: glioma tissue, nonneoplastic brain tissue, or PBMCs (not recorded which). This CDR3 reads CASSLLLADNEQFF. The CDR3 DNA is TGTGCCAGCAGTTTACTACTAGCGGACAATGAGCAGTTCTTC.